This TCR beta chain was retrieved from a study of identical twins. Study conclusions and caveats: Abundant cord blood beta clonotypes carried fewer insertions; memory repertoires showed none. Modelling approaches yielded underestimates of out-of-frame TCR alpha sharing between monozygotic twins.

This clonotype appeared a few times. Its antigen is as yet unknown. Template switching (which added a universal primer site) was used, and cDNA carried unique molecular identifiers. TCRdb reprocessed the 5' RACE reads via MiXCR and lists one record per CDR3 protein. The data show approximately 680,000 distinct CDR3 sequences, about 7.6% seen once. This CDR3 has 17 residues. V was clipped by 4 bases and J by 9 bases; unmatched bases: 18. From germline, CDR1 is DFQATT and CDR2 SNEGSKA (reference sequence). These data also formed part of another study, on yellow fever vaccine responses in identical twins.

Sample: PBMCs. V and J are TRBV20-1 and TRBJ2-1; 10 bases fit TRBD1. This receptor was taken from a woman between 18 and 29 years old in good health. This CDR3 is CSATDGTPGQGFSEQFF. DNA of the CDR3: TGCAGTGCTACAGATGGGACCCCGGGACAGGGGTTCAGTGAGCAGTTCTTC.